One sample yielded the 6 T cell receptor beta chains listed below, sequenced in a study of a mutant IDH1 vaccine in newly diagnosed glioma. Sequencing used immunoSEQ multiplex PCR; TCRdb keeps in-frame clones, though not all of them. The sample contains roughly 74,000 clones, more than 70% of which appear only once. As for time point: week 23, last vaccination. In every dose of vaccine, 300 ug of mutant IDH1 20-mer peptide was given alongside topical imiquimod. These receptors have no known antigen. The sample here was PBMCs, taken from a glioma patient whose treatment included an IDH1 peptide vaccine. The receptors were sampled from a woman in her fifties or sixties with glioma.

The chain is built from TRBV5-1 and TRBJ1-1; maybe TRBD1 (5 bases). Germline V CDR1 and CDR2: SGHRS, YFSETQ. The length of the CDR3 is 14 residues. Trimming removed 2 bases from V and 5 bases from J, with 13 bases in between. This chain's CDR3 is CASSFPEQGTEAFF. The CDR3 DNA reads TGCGCCAGCAGCTTTCCGGAGCAGGGAACTGAAGCTTTCTTT.

This clone was seen only a few times. V and J are TRBV2 and TRBJ1-1; D is possibly TRBD1 (6 bases). The CDR3 has 16 residues. Germline V gene sequence: CDR1 SNHLY, CDR2 FYNNEI. The V gene lost 6 bases and the J gene lost 5 bases, with 22 bases spanning the gap. The CDR3 DNA follows: TGTGCCAGCAGCTCAGGGGTACGGACAGCGGGGACTGAAGCTTTCTTT. It specifies CASSSGVRTAGTEAFF. The full variable domain, completed using reference TRBV2 and TRBJ1-1, is EPEVTQTPSHQVTQMGQEVILRCVPISNHLYFYWYRQILGQKVEFLVSFYNNEISEKSEIFDDQFSVERPDGSNFTLKIRSTKLEDSAMYFCASSSGVRTAGTEAFFGQGTRLTVV.

This clone was picked up one time. The chain combines TRBV7-2 with TRBJ1-2, with no clear D. The CDR3 has 12 residues. Germline CDR1 is SGHTA and CDR2 is FQGNSA. V dropped 7 bases and J dropped 5 bases, with 11 bases sitting between them. CDR3 DNA: TGTGCCAGCACCACGTTAGGGTATGGCTACACCTTC. This gives the protein CASTTLGYGYTF.

This rearrangement joins TRBV28 to TRBJ2-1; 9 bases agree with TRBD2. Unmatched junction bases numbered 4, after V lost 5 bases and J lost 8 bases. The germline V gene encodes CDR1 MDHEN and CDR2 SYDVKM. CDR3 length equals 13 residues. The CDR3 protein is CASSLTSGYEQFF. The CDR3 nucleotides are TGTGCCAGCAGTCTTACTAGCGGGTATGAGCAGTTCTTC.

This clone turned up a few times. The rearrangement links TRBV29-1 to TRBJ2-7; D is possibly TRBD2 (6 bases). The CDR3 loop spans 14 amino acids. Trimming took off 7 bases at V and 1 base at J, with 17 bases between the two ends. Germline V gene lookup returns CDR1 SQVTM and CDR2 ANQGSEA. This chain's CDR3 is CSARGEAPSYEQYF. The CDR3 bases are TGCAGCGCTCGAGGGGAGGCCCCTTCCTACGAGCAGTACTTC.

This chain links TRBV4-1 with TRBJ2-1, with TRBD1 as a possible D gene (6 bases). This CDR3 is 13 amino acids long. Trimming left V 6 bases short and J 8 bases short, with 14 bases between. Germline-derived CDR1 and CDR2 are MGHRA and YSYEKL. CDR3 region: CASRRGRGDEQFF. The CDR3, as DNA: TGCGCCAGCAGAAGGGGCAGGGGTGATGAGCAGTTCTTC.